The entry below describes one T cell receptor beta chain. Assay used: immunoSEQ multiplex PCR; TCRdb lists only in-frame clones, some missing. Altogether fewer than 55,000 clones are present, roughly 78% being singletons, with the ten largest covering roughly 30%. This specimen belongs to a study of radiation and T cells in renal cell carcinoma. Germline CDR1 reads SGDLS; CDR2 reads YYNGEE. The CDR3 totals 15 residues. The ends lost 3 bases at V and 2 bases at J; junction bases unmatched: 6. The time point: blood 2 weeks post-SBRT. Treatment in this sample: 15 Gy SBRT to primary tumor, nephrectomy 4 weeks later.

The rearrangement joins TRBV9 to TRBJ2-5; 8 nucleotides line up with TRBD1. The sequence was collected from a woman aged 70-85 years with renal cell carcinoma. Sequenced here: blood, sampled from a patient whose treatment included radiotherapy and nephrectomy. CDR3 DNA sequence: TGTGCCAGCAGCGCCCGGACAGGGCGGCAAGAGACCCAGTACTTC. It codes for CASSARTGRQETQYF.